What follows is one T cell receptor (beta chain) and its context. What it binds is not known. The data originate from a study of Ad26.COV2.S vaccination and SARS-CoV-2 variants. As for the study in general: Administration of Ad26.COV2.S was intramuscular, either once or twice 56 days apart. The study, taken as a whole, reports: For non-spike TCRs, breadth in vaccine recipients resembled that in placebo recipients. Using TCR breadth and depth analyses may have led to underestimated total T cell responses.

Treatment described: some 20 received Ad26.COV2.S at low or high dose, single or two shots; 5 received placebo; per-sample allocation not given. Material that was analyzed had been drawn on day 63 after the first vaccine or placebo injection. Wuhan-strain SARS-CoV-2 spike was expressed by the Ad26 vector that made up the vaccine. In germline, CDR1 is SGHAT, CDR2 FQNNGV. This CDR3 comprises 12 residues. The germline V and J ends were trimmed by 1 base and 6 bases, with 7 bases remaining between them. The protocol was immunoSEQ multiplex PCR, while the TCRdb copy is restricted to in-frame clones and leaves out a portion. The sample contains around 270,000 clones, around nine tenths of which appear only once.

The TCR sequence derives from a person aged 18-60 years who received the Ad26.COV2.S COVID-19 vaccine or a placebo. Sequenced here: peripheral blood, sampled in a trial of Ad26.COV2.S vaccine versus placebo. The J gene is TRBJ2-7, the V gene TRBV11-2; D perhaps matches TRBD2 (5 bases). The CDR3 DNA sequence: TGTGCCAGCAGCTTAGTAGGGAGCGAGCAGTACGTC. Translated, it gives CASSLVGSEQYV.